Listed below are T cell receptor beta chains from one sample, sequenced in a study of T-cell reconstitution after alpha-beta-depleted transplantation in children. From the PCR reads, TCRdb called clonotypes with MiXCR, one entry per CDR3 protein. This table has 600,000 to 700,000 distinct CDR3 sequences, roughly 17% appearing once. The input for sequencing was PBMCs from the stem cell graft donor, taken from the stem cell graft. All receptors derive from a human donor who donated a stem cell graft to a child with acute myeloid leukemia. Both conserved end residues are part of each CDR3. A D gene is named only where the DNA matches it firmly. Size is stated for part of the rows, as once, few or many counts, or as a class when the clone is expanded.

CDR3aa: CASGFNSGANVLTF
CDR3nt: TGTGCCAGCGGATTCAACTCTGGGGCCAACGTCCTGACTTTC
v_gene: TRBV7-9
abundance: few
j_gene: TRBJ2-6
d_gene: -

CDR3aa: CASSFRTSGGDTFF
CDR3nt: TGTGCCAGCAGTTTCCGGACTAGCGGGGGGGATACGTTCTTC
v_gene: TRBV27
abundance: many
j_gene: TRBJ2-1
d_gene: TRBD2

CDR3aa: CASSLRWRDTEAFF
CDR3nt: TGTGCCAGCAGCTTAAGGTGGCGGGACACTGAAGCTTTCTTT
v_gene: TRBV7-9
abundance: many
j_gene: TRBJ1-1
d_gene: -

CDR3aa: CASSWAGKPSTDTQYF
CDR3nt: TGCGCCAGCAGCTGGGCCGGGAAGCCTAGCACAGATACGCAGTATTTT
v_gene: TRBV5-1
abundance: many
j_gene: TRBJ2-3
d_gene: -

CDR3aa: CASSLLRGLAGAPGDEQFF
CDR3nt: TGCGCCAGCAGCCTTCTGAGGGGGCTAGCGGGGGCCCCGGGGGATGAGCAGTTCTTC
v_gene: TRBV4-1
abundance: -
j_gene: TRBJ2-1
d_gene: TRBD2

CDR3aa: CASSVTLQANYGYTF
CDR3nt: TGTGCCAGCAGCGTAACCCTCCAAGCTAACTATGGCTACACCTTC
v_gene: TRBV9
abundance: few
j_gene: TRBJ1-2
d_gene: -

CDR3aa: CASSQSGGNQPQHF
CDR3nt: TGCGCCAGCAGCCAGTCGGGGGGCAATCAGCCCCAGCATTTT
v_gene: TRBV4-3
abundance: -
j_gene: TRBJ1-5
d_gene: -

CDR3aa: CASSSGTLNTDTQYF
CDR3nt: TGTGCCAGCAGCTCCGGGACTCTTAACACAGATACGCAGTATTTT
v_gene: TRBV7-3
abundance: -
j_gene: TRBJ2-3
d_gene: -

CDR3aa: CSARDRNRSNEQFF
CDR3nt: TGCAGTGCTAGAGACAGGAATAGGTCCAATGAGCAGTTCTTC
v_gene: TRBV20-1
abundance: many
j_gene: TRBJ2-1
d_gene: -

CDR3aa: CASSLFGVRVQETQYF
CDR3nt: TGTGCCAGCAGCCTTTTTGGTGTGAGGGTCCAAGAGACCCAGTACTTC
v_gene: TRBV7-2
abundance: many
j_gene: TRBJ2-5
d_gene: -

CDR3aa: CSVESQNTGELFF
CDR3nt: TGCAGCGTTGAAAGCCAGAACACCGGGGAGCTGTTTTTT
v_gene: TRBV29-1
abundance: many
j_gene: TRBJ2-2
d_gene: -

CDR3aa: CSARDQEASGNTIYF
CDR3nt: TGCAGTGCTAGAGATCAGGAAGCCTCTGGAAACACCATATATTTT
v_gene: TRBV20-1
abundance: -
j_gene: TRBJ1-3
d_gene: -

CDR3aa: CASSLVGHDEQFF
CDR3nt: TGTGCCAGCAGCTTAGTGGGGCACGATGAGCAGTTCTTC
v_gene: TRBV7-2
abundance: many
j_gene: TRBJ2-1
d_gene: -

CDR3aa: CASSQRGTELMAEKLFF
CDR3nt: TGTGCCAGCAGCCAGAGGGGAACGGAGCTAATGGCGGAAAAACTGTTTTTT
v_gene: TRBV7-2
abundance: -
j_gene: TRBJ1-4
d_gene: -

CDR3aa: CSVDRRGQGAREQYF
CDR3nt: TGCAGCGTTGATCGTAGGGGACAGGGGGCTAGAGAGCAGTACTTC
v_gene: TRBV29-1
abundance: many
j_gene: TRBJ2-7
d_gene: TRBD1

CDR3aa: CSVEDPRTAGRLFF
CDR3nt: TGCAGCGTTGAAGATCCCCGGACAGCGGGAAGACTGTTTTTT
v_gene: TRBV29-1
abundance: many
j_gene: TRBJ1-4
d_gene: -

CDR3aa: CASSLEGWGTEAFF
CDR3nt: TGTGCCAGCAGCTTAGAGGGCTGGGGTACTGAAGCTTTCTTT
v_gene: TRBV7-2
abundance: few
j_gene: TRBJ1-1
d_gene: -

CDR3aa: CASSVSGARTEAFF
CDR3nt: TGTGCCAGCAGCGTTTCAGGGGCAAGGACTGAAGCTTTCTTT
v_gene: TRBV7-9
abundance: -
j_gene: TRBJ1-1
d_gene: -

CDR3aa: CASSYGRRAPPGEQFF
CDR3nt: TGTGCCAGCAGTTACGGGAGGAGGGCCCCTCCCGGTGAGCAGTTCTTC
v_gene: TRBV6-5
abundance: many
j_gene: TRBJ2-1
d_gene: -

CDR3aa: CASSLWGASSYEQYF
CDR3nt: TGCGCCAGCAGCTTGTGGGGCGCCAGCTCCTACGAGCAGTACTTC
v_gene: TRBV5-1
abundance: few
j_gene: TRBJ2-7
d_gene: -

CDR3aa: CASSSRLAVSYEQYF
CDR3nt: TGCGCCAGCAGCTCCCGACTAGCGGTCTCCTACGAGCAGTACTTC
v_gene: TRBV4-3
abundance: -
j_gene: TRBJ2-7
d_gene: TRBD2

CDR3aa: CRAGGGRDYGYTF
CDR3nt: TGCAGGGCAGGCGGGGGCCGGGACTATGGCTACACCTTC
v_gene: TRBV20-1
abundance: many
j_gene: TRBJ1-2
d_gene: -

CDR3aa: CAWSGGQGADTQYF
CDR3nt: TGTGCCTGGAGTGGGGGACAGGGTGCAGATACGCAGTATTTT
v_gene: TRBV30
abundance: -
j_gene: TRBJ2-3
d_gene: TRBD1

CDR3aa: CSARGDRTRNYEQYF
CDR3nt: TGCAGTGCTAGAGGTGACCGGACTCGGAACTACGAGCAGTACTTC
v_gene: TRBV20-1
abundance: -
j_gene: TRBJ2-7
d_gene: -

CDR3aa: CATTLGGQQETQYF
CDR3nt: TGTGCCACTACATTAGGGGGACAGCAAGAGACCCAGTACTTC
v_gene: TRBV6-1
abundance: few
j_gene: TRBJ2-5
d_gene: TRBD1

CDR3aa: CSVKGTAPYEQYF
CDR3nt: TGCAGCGTTAAGGGGACTGCCCCCTACGAGCAGTACTTC
v_gene: TRBV29-1
abundance: many
j_gene: TRBJ2-7
d_gene: -

CDR3aa: CASGPLTEAFF
CDR3nt: TGTGCCAGCGGACCACTGACTGAAGCTTTCTTT
v_gene: TRBV7-7
abundance: many
j_gene: TRBJ1-1
d_gene: -

CDR3aa: CASSLAAGAYGYTF
CDR3nt: TGTGCCAGCAGCTTAGCAGCAGGGGCTTATGGCTACACCTTC
v_gene: TRBV7-2
abundance: many
j_gene: TRBJ1-2
d_gene: -

CDR3aa: CSARAVYEQYF
CDR3nt: TGCAGTGCTAGAGCTGTTTACGAGCAGTACTTC
v_gene: TRBV20-1
abundance: many
j_gene: TRBJ2-7
d_gene: -

CDR3aa: CASSLGQGWTYEQYF
CDR3nt: TGTGCCAGCAGCTTAGGGCAGGGGTGGACCTACGAGCAGTACTTC
v_gene: TRBV7-9
abundance: few
j_gene: TRBJ2-7
d_gene: -

CDR3aa: CATSDPGWGTPGELFF
CDR3nt: TGTGCCACCAGTGACCCGGGATGGGGGACGCCCGGGGAGCTGTTTTTT
v_gene: TRBV24-1
abundance: few
j_gene: TRBJ2-2
d_gene: -

CDR3aa: CASSLDGGLGPQHF
CDR3nt: TGTGCCAGCAGCTTAGACGGGGGCCTAGGGCCCCAGCATTTT
v_gene: TRBV7-9
abundance: -
j_gene: TRBJ1-5
d_gene: -

CDR3aa: CASSLTRQDTEAFF
CDR3nt: TGTGCCAGCAGTTTAACCAGACAAGACACTGAAGCTTTCTTT
v_gene: TRBV27
abundance: many
j_gene: TRBJ1-1
d_gene: -

CDR3aa: CSARSQSRYTF
CDR3nt: TGCAGTGCTAGGAGTCAGTCCCGCTACACCTTC
v_gene: TRBV20-1
abundance: many
j_gene: TRBJ1-2
d_gene: -

CDR3aa: CSASPGSGRWADTQYF
CDR3nt: TGCAGTGCTTCCCCGGGGAGCGGGAGGTGGGCAGATACGCAGTATTTT
v_gene: TRBV20-1
abundance: few
j_gene: TRBJ2-3
d_gene: TRBD2

CDR3aa: CSARHGANQPQHF
CDR3nt: TGCAGTGCCAGACACGGGGCAAATCAGCCCCAGCATTTT
v_gene: TRBV20-1
abundance: once
j_gene: TRBJ1-5
d_gene: -

CDR3aa: CSASWGGSVYEQYF
CDR3nt: TGCAGTGCTAGTTGGGGTGGGTCGGTATACGAGCAGTACTTC
v_gene: TRBV20-1
abundance: many
j_gene: TRBJ2-7
d_gene: -

CDR3aa: CASSQTGYQGFAAGGELFF
CDR3nt: TGTGCCAGCAGCCAAACGGGGTACCAAGGGTTCGCCGCCGGCGGGGAGCTGTTTTTT
v_gene: TRBV12-3/TRBV12-4
abundance: -
j_gene: TRBJ2-2
d_gene: -

CDR3aa: CSVPGQGNIQYF
CDR3nt: TGCAGCGTGCCCGGACAGGGAAACATTCAGTACTTC
v_gene: TRBV29-1
abundance: many
j_gene: TRBJ2-4
d_gene: TRBD1

CDR3aa: CASSFDRANTYSNGDTQYF
CDR3nt: TGCGCCAGCAGCTTTGACAGGGCCAACACCTATTCGAATGGAGATACGCAGTATTTT
v_gene: TRBV5-1
abundance: -
j_gene: TRBJ2-3
d_gene: TRBD1

CDR3aa: CASSSLGGANVLTF
CDR3nt: TGTGCCAGCAGCTCCCTTGGGGGGGCCAACGTCCTGACTTTC
v_gene: TRBV7-9
abundance: few
j_gene: TRBJ2-6
d_gene: -

CDR3aa: CSVRGSEKLFF
CDR3nt: TGCAGTGTCAGGGGTTCTGAAAAACTGTTTTTT
v_gene: TRBV20-1
abundance: many
j_gene: TRBJ1-4
d_gene: -

CDR3aa: CASRAGAGEQYF
CDR3nt: TGTGCCAGCAGAGCAGGGGCCGGCGAGCAGTACTTC
v_gene: TRBV12-3/TRBV12-4
abundance: many
j_gene: TRBJ2-7
d_gene: -

CDR3aa: CASSLGQQYGYTF
CDR3nt: TGCGCCAGCAGCCTCGGACAGCAATATGGCTACACCTTC
v_gene: TRBV4-1
abundance: -
j_gene: TRBJ1-2
d_gene: -

CDR3aa: CASSFWVAGGPLDEQFF
CDR3nt: TGTGCCAGCAGTTTCTGGGTAGCGGGGGGGCCATTGGATGAGCAGTTCTTC
v_gene: TRBV12-3/TRBV12-4
abundance: -
j_gene: TRBJ2-1
d_gene: TRBD2

CDR3aa: CASSPEVRGTNTEAFF
CDR3nt: TGCGCCAGCAGCCCCGAGGTCCGAGGGACCAACACTGAAGCTTTCTTT
v_gene: TRBV5-1
abundance: -
j_gene: TRBJ1-1
d_gene: -

CDR3aa: CASSFGQATNTGELFF
CDR3nt: TGTGCCAGCAGCTTCGGACAGGCAACGAACACCGGGGAGCTGTTTTTT
v_gene: TRBV7-6
abundance: many
j_gene: TRBJ2-2
d_gene: TRBD1

CDR3aa: CSVASRANTEAFF
CDR3nt: TGCAGCGTGGCCTCCAGGGCGAACACTGAAGCTTTCTTT
v_gene: TRBV29-1
abundance: few
j_gene: TRBJ1-1
d_gene: -

CDR3aa: CASSSTGGEDTQYF
CDR3nt: TGTGCCAGCAGCTCGACAGGGGGTGAAGATACGCAGTATTTT
v_gene: TRBV7-2
abundance: many
j_gene: TRBJ2-3
d_gene: TRBD1

CDR3aa: CSAATGGRYGYTF
CDR3nt: TGCAGCGCAGCGACAGGGGGAAGGTATGGCTACACCTTC
v_gene: TRBV29-1
abundance: many
j_gene: TRBJ1-2
d_gene: TRBD1

CDR3aa: CASSPLVGTADTQYF
CDR3nt: TGTGCCAGCAGCCCCCTAGTAGGGACTGCAGATACGCAGTATTTT
v_gene: TRBV7-2
abundance: few
j_gene: TRBJ2-3
d_gene: -

CDR3aa: CASSYGRDRTDTQYF
CDR3nt: TGTGCCAGCAGTTATGGCCGGGATCGGACAGATACGCAGTATTTT
v_gene: TRBV6-2/TRBV6-3
abundance: -
j_gene: TRBJ2-3
d_gene: -